Presented here are 12 T cell receptor beta chains from one specimen sequenced in a study of shared clonotypes between healthy human individuals. The protocol was immunoSEQ multiplex PCR, while the TCRdb copy is restricted to in-frame clones and leaves out a portion. The profile shows 600,000 to 800,000 clones, around 70% of them singletons. The sample taken for sequencing was memory CD4+ T cells sorted from blood. The subset was: CD45RA-negative fraction. These receptor sequences come from a woman in her 30s in good health.

The V gene is TRBV19, the J gene TRBJ2-6, with 8 positions matching TRBD2. Losses at the gene ends were 8 bases for V and 3 bases for J; bases not matched to a gene: 6. CDR1 and CDR2 (germline): LNHDA, SQIVND (reference sequence). The CDR3 runs to 15 residues. The CDR3 DNA reads as TGTGCCAGTCGACGGGGGGGAAGTGGGGCCAACGTCCTGACTTTC. It translates to CASRRGGSGANVLTF.

The gene calls are TRBV5-1 and TRBJ1-1; D ambiguous. Germline V gene lookup returns CDR1 SGHRS and CDR2 YFSETQ. V lost 2 bases to trimming and J lost 3 bases, with 11 bases between them. This CDR3 spans 14 amino acids. CDR3 loop: CASSFDGGYTEAFF. The CDR3 nucleotides read TGCGCCAGCAGCTTCGACGGAGGGTACACTGAAGCTTTCTTT. The complete variable domain, with remaining parts taken from reference TRBV5-1 and TRBJ1-1, reads KAGVTQTPRYLIKTRGQQVTLSCSPISGHRSVSWYQQTPGQGLQFLFEYFSETQRNKGNFPGRFSGRQFSNSRSEMNVSTLELGDSALYLCASSFDGGYTEAFFGQGTRLTVV.

V and J are TRBV27 and TRBJ2-7, with 9 bases that match TRBD1. J was trimmed by 5 bases and V by 6 bases; bases with no gene match: 5. The CDR3 contains 13 residues. CDR1 and CDR2 (germline): MNHEY, SMNVEV (reference sequence). In DNA form, the CDR3 reads TGTGCCAGCAGGCCCGGGACAGGGCACGAGCAGTACTTC. Its protein product is CASRPGTGHEQYF.

The chain is built from TRBV14 and TRBJ2-6; tentative D call: TRBD2 (6 bases). V lost 3 bases and J 3 bases, leaving 9 bases between the germline ends. The germline V gene encodes CDR1 SGHDN and CDR2 FVKESK. The CDR3 length is 15 residues. The CDR3 DNA is TGTGCCAGCAGCCATTTGGGGGGTGGGGCCAACGTCCTGACTTTC. Translated: CASSHLGGGANVLTF.

This chain uses TRBV2 with TRBJ2-2; D remains unclear. V dropped 1 base and J dropped 4 bases, with 10 bases sitting between them. Germline CDR1 is SNHLY and CDR2 is FYNNEI. The CDR3 is 15 amino acids. Here the CDR3 DNA reads TGTGCCAGCAGTGAAGGAGGAGTGATCACCGGGGAGCTGTTTTTT. Translated: CASSEGGVITGELFF.

The chain is built from TRBV5-1 and TRBJ2-1; weak D call: TRBD2 (5 bases). The CDR3 loop spans 16 amino acids. Germline V gene sequence: CDR1 SGHRS, CDR2 YFSETQ. Trimming left V 4 bases short and J 8 bases short, with 22 bases between. CDR3 residues: CASSGADRPTLDEQFF. The CDR3 nucleotides are TGCGCCAGCAGCGGAGCGGACCGTCCCACCTTGGATGAGCAGTTCTTC.

This clone was recorded once. V is TRBV2 and J is TRBJ2-7, with 8 bases matching TRBD2. Germline-derived CDR1 and CDR2 are SNHLY and FYNNEI. J was trimmed by 3 bases and V by 7 bases; bases with no gene match: 8. This CDR3 has 14 residues. The CDR3 sequence is CASTQDSGIYEQYF. The DNA for the CDR3 is TGTGCCAGCACCCAAGATAGCGGGATCTACGAGCAGTACTTC.

The J gene is TRBJ2-7, the V gene TRBV4-1; tentative D call: TRBD1 (5 bases). V was clipped by 5 bases and J by 2 bases, with 13 bases between them. This CDR3 is 14 amino acids long. The germline V gene encodes CDR1 MGHRA and CDR2 YSYEKL. In nucleotides, the CDR3 is TGCGCCAGCAGCGCCAGACAGCCCGCCTACGAGCAGTACTTC. Protein: CASSARQPAYEQYF.

Ten or more counts support this clone. At the DNA level, this CDR3 is encoded by other sequences in the same sample as well. The rearrangement joins TRBV19 to TRBJ2-1; TRBD1 agrees at 7 bases. CDR3 length: 14 amino acids. V trimming: 6 bases; J trimming: 4 bases; junction bases outside the gene matches: 6. Germline V gene data show CDR1 as LNHDA and CDR2 as SQIVND (reference sequence). DNA of the CDR3: TGTGCCAGTAGCGAACAGGGGCCTTACAATGAGCAGTTCTTC. Its translation is CASSEQGPYNEQFF.

This sequence joins TRBV7-8 and TRBJ2-1; D is perhaps TRBD2 (6 bases). Trimming took off 5 bases at V and 6 bases at J, with 17 bases between the two ends. The CDR3 length is 15 residues. Germline CDR1 SGHVS, CDR2 FQNEAQ. CDR3 sequence: CASSPGASVLNEQFF. CDR3 nucleotide sequence: TGTGCCAGCAGCCCAGGCGCTAGCGTCCTCAATGAGCAGTTCTTC.

The chain has TRBV7-2 and TRBJ2-1; the match to TRBD1 covers 12 bases. The V and J ends lost 0 bases and 7 bases, in that order; junction bases with no gene match: 4. The germline V gene has CDR1 SGHTA and CDR2 FQGNSA. This CDR3 has 16 residues. As DNA, the CDR3 is TGTGCCAGCAGCTTAGCCCAGGGACAGGGGGCAAATGAGCAGTTCTTC. Encoded protein: CASSLAQGQGANEQFF.

The rearrangement links TRBV5-1 to TRBJ2-1, with 7 nucleotides matching TRBD2. The CDR3 runs 17 residues. J lost 0 bases, V lost 0 bases, and 6 bases had no gene match. Germline V gene lookup returns CDR1 SGHRS and CDR2 YFSETQ. In nucleotides, the CDR3 is TGCGCCAGCAGCTTGGGGAGGGGCGGGAGCTCCTACAATGAGCAGTTCTTC. This encodes CASSLGRGGSSYNEQFF.